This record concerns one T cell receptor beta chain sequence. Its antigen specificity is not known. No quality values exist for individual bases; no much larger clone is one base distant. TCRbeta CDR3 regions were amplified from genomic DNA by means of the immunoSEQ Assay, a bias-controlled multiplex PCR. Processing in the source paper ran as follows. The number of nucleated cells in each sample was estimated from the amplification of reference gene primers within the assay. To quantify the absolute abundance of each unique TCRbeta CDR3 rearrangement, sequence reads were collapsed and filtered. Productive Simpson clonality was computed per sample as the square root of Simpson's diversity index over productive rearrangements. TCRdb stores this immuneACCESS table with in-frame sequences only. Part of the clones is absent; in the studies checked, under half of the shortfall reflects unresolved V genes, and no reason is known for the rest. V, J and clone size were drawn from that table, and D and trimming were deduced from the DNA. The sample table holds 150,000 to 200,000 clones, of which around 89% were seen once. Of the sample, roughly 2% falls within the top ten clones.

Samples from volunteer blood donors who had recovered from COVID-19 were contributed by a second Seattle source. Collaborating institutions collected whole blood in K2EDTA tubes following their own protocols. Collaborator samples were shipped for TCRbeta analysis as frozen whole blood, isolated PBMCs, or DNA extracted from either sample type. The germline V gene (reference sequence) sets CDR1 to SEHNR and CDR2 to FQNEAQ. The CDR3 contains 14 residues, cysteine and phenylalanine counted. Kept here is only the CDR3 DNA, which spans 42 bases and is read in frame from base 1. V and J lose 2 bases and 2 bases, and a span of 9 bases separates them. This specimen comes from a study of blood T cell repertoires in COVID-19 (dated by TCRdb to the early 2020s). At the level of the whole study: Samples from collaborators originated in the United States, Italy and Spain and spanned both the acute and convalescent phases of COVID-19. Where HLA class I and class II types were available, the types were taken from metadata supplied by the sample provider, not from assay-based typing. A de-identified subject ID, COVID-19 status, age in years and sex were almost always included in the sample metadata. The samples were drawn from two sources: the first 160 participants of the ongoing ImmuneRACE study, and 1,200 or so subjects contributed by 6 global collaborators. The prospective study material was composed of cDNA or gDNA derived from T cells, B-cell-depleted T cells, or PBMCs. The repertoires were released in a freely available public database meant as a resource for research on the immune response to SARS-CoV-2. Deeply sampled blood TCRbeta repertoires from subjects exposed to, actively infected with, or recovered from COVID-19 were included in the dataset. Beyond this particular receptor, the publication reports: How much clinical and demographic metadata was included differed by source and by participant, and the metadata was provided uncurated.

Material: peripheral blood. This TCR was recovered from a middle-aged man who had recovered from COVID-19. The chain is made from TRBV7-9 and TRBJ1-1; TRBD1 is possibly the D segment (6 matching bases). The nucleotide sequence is TGTGCCAGCAGCTTAACACAGGGCAACACTGAAGCTTTCTTT. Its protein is CASSLTQGNTEAFF.